Below, 31 T cell receptor beta chains from the same sample are listed, as sequenced in a study of T cell repertoires in cytomegalovirus infection. TCRdb reprocessed the reads via MiXCR and lists one record per CDR3 protein. The data show 250,000 to 300,000 distinct CDR3 sequences, with about 25% seen just once and roughly 14% held by the top ten. The sample consisted of PBMCs. These receptors originate from a human donor in good health (CMV status not recorded). Some clones in this sample may be carry-over from other donors' samples.

The rearrangement joins TRBV7-2 to TRBJ1-1; D is unclear. Trimming shortened V by 6 bases and J by 1 base, and 9 bases separated the two germline ends. Germline CDR1 SGHTA, CDR2 FQGNSA. The CDR3 is made up of 13 amino acids. This CDR3 reads CASRLKGNTEAFF. The CDR3 coding sequence is TGTGCCAGCAGGCTGAAGGGGAACACTGAAGCTTTCTTT.

The CDR3 DNA follows: TGCAGTGCTACTCTACTAGCGGGGGTAGAGACCCAGTACTTC. This translates into CSATLLAGVETQYF. The rearrangement links TRBV20-1 to TRBJ2-5; 11 positions agree with TRBD2. Germline-derived CDR1 and CDR2 are DFQATT and SNEGSKA (reference sequence). Trimming removed 4 bases from V and 4 bases from J; junction bases left unmatched: 5. The CDR3 runs to 14 residues.

Only a few counts were recorded for this clonotype. V usage is TRBV28 and J usage is TRBJ2-7, with 8 bases identical to TRBD2. Germline V gene sequence: CDR1 MDHEN, CDR2 SYDVKM. The CDR3 totals 12 residues. Germline trimming cut 8 bases from V and 2 bases from J; bases unmatched to any gene: 2. Written as DNA, the CDR3 is TGTGCCAGCTTCGGGGGGGCCTACGAGCAGTACTTC. It yields the protein CASFGGAYEQYF.

J is TRBJ2-2 and V is TRBV28, with a possible D match to TRBD2 (6 bases). Germline lookup yields CDR1 MDHEN and CDR2 SYDVKM. V dropped 1 base and J dropped 2 bases, with 14 bases sitting between them. The CDR3 is 17 amino acids. The chain's CDR3 is CASSLSPGSDNTGELFF. CDR3 bases: TGTGCCAGCAGTTTATCCCCCGGGAGCGATAACACCGGGGAGCTGTTTTTT.

This clonotype has just a few counts. This chain uses TRBV19 with TRBJ2-3; perhaps TRBD2 as D (5 bases). The CDR3 spans 14 residues. V lost 7 bases and J 7 bases, leaving 18 bases between the germline ends. CDR1 is LNHDA and CDR2 is SQIVND in the germline V gene (reference sequence). CDR3 DNA: TGTGCCAGTACCGAATCGAGGGCAACATATACGCAGTATTTT. It is translated as CASTESRATYTQYF.

The rearrangement joins TRBV5-1 to TRBJ1-1; D might be TRBD1 (6 bases). V lost 4 bases to trimming and J lost 1 base, with 11 bases between them. This CDR3 comprises 14 residues. The V gene's germline CDR1 is SGHRS and CDR2 YFSETQ. CDR3 amino acids: CASSHGTSNTEAFF. DNA of the CDR3: TGCGCCAGCAGCCACGGGACATCGAACACTGAAGCTTTCTTT.

This clonotype has at least ten counts. The CDR3 reads CASSSYGALGTYEQYF. CDR3 DNA sequence: TGTGCCAGCAGCTCTTACGGGGCTCTCGGTACCTACGAGCAGTACTTC. The rearrangement uses TRBV7-2 and TRBJ2-7; D is tentatively TRBD1 or TRBD2 (5 bases each). V lost 4 bases and J 2 bases, leaving 18 bases between the germline ends. The CDR3 covers 16 residues. Germline V gene lookup returns CDR1 SGHTA and CDR2 FQGNSA.

This chain uses TRBV7-6 with TRBJ2-5, with D perhaps assigned TRBD1 or TRBD2 (6 bases each). Germline-derived CDR1 and CDR2 are SGHVS and FNYEAQ. CDR3 length: 16 residues. V lost 4 bases, J lost 4 bases, and 19 bases lay in between. CDR3 sequence reads: CASSSRGASIVETQYF. The CDR3 coding sequence is TGTGCCAGCAGCTCGAGGGGGGCATCGATTGTAGAGACCCAGTACTTC.

The chain carries TRBV5-1 and TRBJ2-1; 12 nucleotides line up with TRBD1. CDR1 is SGHRS, CDR2 YFSETQ, per germline. The CDR3 loop spans 14 amino acids. V gave up 6 bases and J gave up 9 bases; unmatched junction bases: 7. The DNA of the CDR3 is TGCGCCAGCATCCCGGGACAGGGGGCCGGTGAGCAGTTCTTC. It is translated as CASIPGQGAGEQFF.

In its sample, this clonotype was seen a few times. The rearrangement uses TRBV12-3 or TRBV12-4 and TRBJ2-5, with D perhaps being TRBD1 or TRBD2 (5 bases each). The germline V and J ends were trimmed by 7 bases and 4 bases, with 13 bases remaining between them. The CDR3 runs 13 residues. CDR3 coding DNA: TGTGCCAGCACCCCGGGACCCTCAGAGACCCAGTACTTC. Translation gives CASTPGPSETQYF.

This clonotype was observed many times. Written as DNA, the CDR3 is TGTGCCAGCAGCTCAACTAGCGGGAGGGCCAATGAGCAGTTCTTC. Residues: CASSSTSGRANEQFF. The chain recombines TRBV7-8 with TRBJ2-1; 13 positions match TRBD2. Germline V lookup: CDR1 SGHVS, CDR2 FQNEAQ. V lost 4 bases, J lost 6 bases, and 3 bases stayed unmatched. CDR3 length equals 15 residues.

This clonotype occurred a few times. The chain links TRBV11-2 to TRBJ1-6; no reliable D call. V was trimmed by 2 bases and J by 7 bases, leaving 18 bases between them. The CDR3 is made up of 17 amino acids. The germline gives CDR1 SGHAT, CDR2 FQNNGV. The CDR3 DNA follows: TGTGCCAGCAGCTTACGAGGGCAAGAACTCGGAAATTCACCCCTCCACTTT. Translated: CASSLRGQELGNSPLHF.

This clonotype appeared a few times. This chain uses TRBV5-4 with TRBJ2-5, with D unclear. This CDR3 is 14 amino acids long. Trimming stripped 0 bases from V and 1 base from J, with 7 bases between. Germline CDR1 SGHNT, CDR2 YYREEE (reference sequence). CDR3 region: CASSLGHFQETQYF. The CDR3 bases are TGTGCCAGCAGCTTGGGCCACTTCCAAGAGACCCAGTACTTC.

The chain carries TRBV20-1 and TRBJ1-1; D may be TRBD1 (5 bases). The CDR3 consists of 13 residues. Deletions cut 3 bases from V and 1 base from J, with 9 bases between. Germline loops: CDR1 DFQATT, CDR2 SNEGSKA (reference sequence). Here the CDR3 reads CSASRGSNTEAFF. In DNA, the CDR3 is TGCAGTGCTAGTAGGGGTTCGAACACTGAAGCTTTCTTT.

This clonotype has a count of ten or more. The chain couples TRBV7-8 to TRBJ1-1; 12 bases line up with TRBD1. The CDR3 has 18 residues. Germline CDR1 and CDR2: SGHVS and FQNEAQ. The trim removed 1 base at V and 0 bases at J, leaving 6 bases unmatched. In DNA form, the CDR3 reads TGTGCCAGCAGCTTAGTAGGGACAGGGGGCGGCATGAACACTGAAGCTTTCTTT. Protein: CASSLVGTGGGMNTEAFF.

This clonotype was seen many times. The chain uses TRBV7-2 and TRBJ2-7; D gene uncertain. Germline assignment: CDR1 SGHTA and CDR2 FQGNSA. The ends were cut back, 5 bases at V and 4 bases at J, with 9 bases in the middle. CDR3 length: 12 residues. CDR3 nucleotides: TGTGCCAGCAGCCCATCAAGATACGAGCAGTACTTC. Its translation is CASSPSRYEQYF.

The genes are TRBV20-1 and TRBJ1-5, with D perhaps matching TRBD1 (6 bases). The CDR3 loop spans 14 amino acids. With 7 bases removed from V and 0 bases from J, the gap between germline ends came to 13 bases. Germline CDR1 DFQATT, CDR2 SNEGSKA (reference sequence). CDR3 in DNA: TGCAGTGTGGGCAGGGGCAATAGCAATCAGCCCCAGCATTTT. This gives the protein CSVGRGNSNQPQHF.

This clonotype was counted many times. In nucleotides, the CDR3 is TGTGCCAGCAGCTCTGACCCCCTCGCGAGCACCGGGGAGCTGTTTTTT. This sequence encodes CASSSDPLASTGELFF. The gene calls are TRBV7-2 and TRBJ2-2; unclear D gene. V gave up 4 bases and J gave up 4 bases, with 16 bases separating them. The CDR3 length is 16 residues. Germline CDR1 is SGHTA and CDR2 is FQGNSA.

This clonotype was seen a handful of times. The chain is built from TRBV27 and TRBJ1-4, with TRBD1 matching 7 bases. The ends lost 5 bases at V and 5 bases at J; junction bases unmatched: 8. This CDR3 has 15 amino acids. The germline CDR1 and CDR2 sequences are MNHEY and SMNVEV (reference sequence). CDR3 loop: CASSPRTGENEKLFF. The CDR3 region has the DNA TGTGCCAGCAGTCCGCGGACAGGCGAGAATGAAAAACTGTTTTTT.

This clonotype was recorded many times. This chain uses TRBV11-1 with TRBJ2-7; D gene uncertain. The V end lost 0 bases, the J end lost 6 bases, and 9 bases lay between the germline ends. CDR1 is SGHAT and CDR2 is FQDESV in the germline V gene (reference sequence). This CDR3 is built from 13 residues. As DNA, the CDR3 is TGTGCCAGCAGCTTAGCGCTCACCGCCGAGCAGTACTTC. Amino acid sequence: CASSLALTAEQYF.

The rearrangement links TRBV29-1 to TRBJ2-1; D gene uncertain. Trimming stripped 2 bases from V and 5 bases from J, with 4 bases between. Per germline, CDR1 SQVTM and CDR2 ANQGSEA. The CDR3 covers 11 residues. The CDR3: CSVEQNNEQFF. The CDR3 DNA follows: TGCAGCGTTGAACAGAACAATGAGCAGTTCTTC.

In its sample, this clonotype was seen a few times. CDR3 in DNA: TGTGCCAGCAGCTTATTGGGGTGGTGGAGATCTGAAGCTTTCTTT. This sequence encodes CASSLLGWWRSEAFF. The chain recombines TRBV11-2 with TRBJ1-1, with unresolved D. From germline, CDR1 is SGHAT and CDR2 FQNNGV. The CDR3 has 15 amino acids. V shed 2 bases and J shed 6 bases, with 16 bases lying between them.

This clonotype was found many times. The chain's CDR3 is CASSLEGLAGYQEQFF. The CDR3 DNA reads as TGTGCCAGCAGCTTAGAGGGACTAGCGGGATATCAGGAGCAGTTCTTC. The V and J genes are TRBV7-2 and TRBJ2-1; 13 bases are shared with TRBD2. Germline V gene lookup returns CDR1 SGHTA and CDR2 FQGNSA. The CDR3 loop spans 16 amino acids. V lost 1 base, J lost 10 bases, and 7 bases stayed unmatched.

There are a few counts of this clonotype. J is TRBJ2-5 and V is TRBV28, with 13 nucleotides matching TRBD2. Germline CDR1 MDHEN, CDR2 SYDVKM. The CDR3 is 15 amino acids. With V trimmed by 6 bases and J by 5 bases, 6 bases remained unmatched. This chain's CDR3 is CASSPGLAGEETQYF. DNA of the CDR3: TGTGCCAGCAGCCCTGGACTAGCGGGAGAGGAGACCCAGTACTTC.

The rearrangement uses TRBV30 and TRBJ2-5, with D perhaps matching TRBD2 (6 bases). The CDR3 extends over 13 amino acids. Germline V gene sequence: CDR1 GTSNPN, CDR2 SVGIG (reference sequence). V lost 0 bases and J lost 5, with 10 bases in between. This CDR3 reads CAWSVVGRETQYF. DNA of the CDR3: TGTGCCTGGAGTGTCGTAGGGAGGGAGACCCAGTACTTC.

This clonotype was detected many times. The chain is built from TRBV29-1 and TRBJ1-2; the match to TRBD1 covers 9 bases. There are 13 residues in the CDR3. Germline trimming cut 7 bases from V and 7 bases from J; bases unmatched to any gene: 10. The germline gives CDR1 SQVTM, CDR2 ANQGSEA. CDR3 sequence reads: CSASGQGPSGYTF. The CDR3, as DNA: TGCAGCGCAAGCGGACAGGGGCCGAGTGGCTACACCTTC. The whole variable domain, remainder taken from reference TRBV29-1 and TRBJ1-2, is SAVISQKPSRDICQRGTSLTIQCQVDSQVTMMFWYRQQPGQSLTLIATANQGSEATYESGFVIDKFPISRPNLTFSTLTVSNMSPEDSSIYLCSASGQGPSGYTFGSGTRLTVV.

The table lists this clonotype with a few counts. This chain connects TRBV28 to TRBJ2-7; D gene ambiguous. This CDR3 is built from 13 residues. Trimming removed 3 bases at V and 0 bases at J, with 6 bases between. Germline V CDR1 and CDR2: MDHEN, SYDVKM. The CDR3 DNA follows: TGTGCCAGCAGTTTCGTTTACTCCTACGAGCAGTACTTC. Residues: CASSFVYSYEQYF.

This clonotype has only a few counts. V usage is TRBV19 and J usage is TRBJ1-1, with 8 nucleotides matching TRBD1. Germline V gene data show CDR1 as LNHDA and CDR2 as SQIVND (reference sequence). This CDR3 contains 15 residues. With 6 bases clipped from V and 6 bases from J, the junction kept 12 bases outside the gene matches. The CDR3 DNA follows: TGTGCCAGTAGACTGACGCGACAGGGGCTCTCTGAAGCTTTCTTT. It is translated as CASRLTRQGLSEAFF. Full variable domain (rest looked up from reference TRBV19 and TRBJ1-1): DGGITQSPKYLFRKEGQNVTLSCEQNLNHDAMYWYRQDPGQGLRLIYYSQIVNDFQKGDIAEGYSVSREKKESFPLTVTSAQKNPTAFYLCASRLTRQGLSEAFFGQGTRLTVV.

V and J are TRBV11-2 and TRBJ1-5; D call uncertain. The CDR3 sequence is 14 residues long. The germline V and J ends were trimmed by 0 bases and 0 bases, with 3 bases remaining between them. Per germline, CDR1 SGHAT and CDR2 FQNNGV. The CDR3 loop is CASSLDFSNQPQHF. The CDR3 DNA is TGTGCCAGCAGCTTAGATTTTAGCAATCAGCCCCAGCATTTT.

The chain links TRBV20-1 to TRBJ2-7; D possibly corresponds to TRBD1 (6 bases). From germline, CDR1 is DFQATT and CDR2 SNEGSKA (reference sequence). The CDR3 is 13 residues long. The germline V and J ends were trimmed by 1 base and 5 bases, with 12 bases remaining between them. Here the CDR3 reads CSARVQGKDEQYF. CDR3 coding DNA: TGCAGTGCTAGAGTTCAGGGGAAGGACGAGCAGTACTTC.

This clonotype was found a few times. The junction departs from germline at one end; a sequencing error may be responsible. The chain carries TRBV28 and TRBJ2-1; 7 nucleotides agree with TRBD2. In germline, CDR1 is MDHEN, CDR2 SYDVKM. The CDR3 totals 12 residues. The CDR3 region has the DNA TGTGCCAGCAGCTCCGGGACTATCGTTCCTGACTTC. As protein: CASSSGTIVPDF.